The source of this T cell receptor beta chain is a study of CD8 T cells in Susac syndrome. Random hexamers were used to reverse transcribe roughly 0.5 to 1 ug of RNA. Multiplex immunoSEQ PCR targeted 54 Vbeta and 13 Jbeta TCR beta segments. Each CDR3 protein gets one entry after TCRdb re-called the immunoSEQ multiplex PCR reads with MiXCR. The repertoire has around 130,000 distinct CDR3 sequences, 94% of them found once; the top ten carry 0.095% to 0.1%. The CDR3 has 12 amino acids. Trimming took 0 bases from V and 10 from J, leaving 7 bases between them. Germline V gene lookup returns CDR1 GTSNPN and CDR2 SVGIG (reference sequence). The study sequenced TCR beta in blood CD8+ and CD4+ T cells.

The chain combines TRBV30 with TRBJ1-6; D not certain. The sample was CD4+ T cells from PBMCs. This sequence was found in a human donor in good health. This chain's CDR3 is CAWSVVASPLHF. CDR3 in DNA: TGTGCCTGGAGTGTAGTTGCGTCACCCCTCCACTTT.